This T cell receptor beta chain comes out of a study of cytomegalovirus exposure and HLA in healthy donors. Study as a whole: When 350 to 500 donors were genotyped, 80% to 90% of them were found to fall in the Caucasian-associated ancestry cluster.

All the people who gave samples were healthy bone marrow donors. Comments on this clone: Antigen: not known.

Germline loops: CDR1 SGHRS, CDR2 YFSETQ. CDR3 length: 16 residues. Trimming pared 4 bases from V and 0 bases from J, leaving 16 bases between. Primers: 60 Vbeta forward and 13 Jbeta reverse. Per the original methods: Later, an analysis found 80 million or so unique TCR beta chains, and 9.5 million to 11 million of these were shared. Some clones are missing from TCRdb's copy, which holds only in-frame ones; the method was immunoSEQ multiplex PCR. V and J calls and clone size follow that table, whereas D and trimming were derived from the DNA. The repertoire holds over 80,000 clones, with 65% to 80% as singletons. Study-level results: The listing of 150 to 200 TCR beta chains classed them as cytomegalovirus-associated.

This receptor was obtained from a female donor in good health and CMV-seropositive. The chain carries TRBV5-1 and TRBJ1-1; D remains unclear. Sequencing input: PBMCs. The DNA of the CDR3 is TGCGCCAGCAGCCCCCTCACGAGATTGATGAACACTGAAGCTTTCTTT. It is translated as CASSPLTRLMNTEAFF.